This entry features one T cell receptor beta chain sequence. Blood RNA was derived from unsorted whole blood, and germline DNA was extracted too. The CDR3 is 16 residues long. Germline CDR1 reads MNHNS; CDR2 reads SASEGT. V was clipped by 4 bases and J by 5 bases, with 21 bases between them. Starting from 500 ng of total RNA, TCR beta cDNA was produced with a primer in the constant region. Investigators got TCR beta libraries out of three nested multiplex PCR rounds, done with slightly modified ARM-PCR. Running around 9 cycles apiece, the first two PCR rounds relied on TRBV1-TRBV30 forward primers together with a C-beta reverse primer. TCRdb redid the calling of the multiplex PCR reads with MiXCR, one entry per CDR3 protein. The sample records 300,000 to 400,000 distinct CDR3 sequences, about 65% being singletons. These data are taken from a study of tumor-infiltrating lymphocytes in primary liver carcinoma. Study details: Tumor lesions were T1-T3 N0M0 and spanned roughly 4 to 10 cm.

The receptor's source is a man aged 35-49 years with primary liver carcinoma and hepatitis B virus infection. The V call is TRBV6-1, the J call TRBJ2-7; unclear D gene. Material for sequencing was peripheral blood. This chain's CDR3 is CASSARLGDGYNEQYF. The CDR3 DNA follows: TGTGCCAGCAGTGCGCGTCTAGGAGACGGGTACAACGAGCAGTACTTC.